This passage covers 4 T cell receptor beta chains from one sample sequenced in a study of T cells expressing NK-cell markers. TCRdb re-analyzed the 5' RACE reads; it lists each CDR3 protein once, without DNA. The sample table includes approximately 440,000 distinct CDR3 sequences. Sample: blood T cells: a sorted CD56 or NKG2C T cell subset, CD4+ or CD8+ T cells, or bulk PBMC T cells (not recorded which). The source is a woman between 45 and 60 years old in good health.

J is TRBJ2-5 and V is TRBV5-1; TCRdb reports TRBD1, a call that lacks DNA to check it against. The CDR3 has 14 residues. Germline CDR1 and CDR2: SGHRS and YFSETQ. Here the CDR3 reads CASSLEGQQETQYF.

This sequence joins TRBV4-1 and TRBJ2-7; the D call of TRBD2 rests on TCRdb alone, since no DNA is present to check it. This CDR3 is built from 16 residues. The V gene's germline CDR1 is MGHRA and CDR2 YSYEKL. The CDR3 is CASSRLTSGVSYEQYF.

This rearrangement joins TRBV28 to TRBJ2-5; checking the TCRdb D call of TRBD2 is not possible without DNA. The germline V gene has CDR1 MDHEN and CDR2 SYDVKM. The CDR3 loop spans 15 amino acids. The CDR3 region is CASSWVAGGGETQYF.

This sequence joins TRBV5-1 and TRBJ1-2. The CDR3 has 14 residues. The germline CDR1 and CDR2 sequences are SGHRS and YFSETQ. CDR3 loop: CASSPAVGYYGYTF. The entire variable domain, with the rest obtained from reference TRBV5-1 and TRBJ1-2, is as follows: KAGVTQTPRYLIKTRGQQVTLSCSPISGHRSVSWYQQTPGQGLQFLFEYFSETQRNKGNFPGRFSGRQFSNSRSEMNVSTLELGDSALYLCASSPAVGYYGYTFGSGTRLTVV.